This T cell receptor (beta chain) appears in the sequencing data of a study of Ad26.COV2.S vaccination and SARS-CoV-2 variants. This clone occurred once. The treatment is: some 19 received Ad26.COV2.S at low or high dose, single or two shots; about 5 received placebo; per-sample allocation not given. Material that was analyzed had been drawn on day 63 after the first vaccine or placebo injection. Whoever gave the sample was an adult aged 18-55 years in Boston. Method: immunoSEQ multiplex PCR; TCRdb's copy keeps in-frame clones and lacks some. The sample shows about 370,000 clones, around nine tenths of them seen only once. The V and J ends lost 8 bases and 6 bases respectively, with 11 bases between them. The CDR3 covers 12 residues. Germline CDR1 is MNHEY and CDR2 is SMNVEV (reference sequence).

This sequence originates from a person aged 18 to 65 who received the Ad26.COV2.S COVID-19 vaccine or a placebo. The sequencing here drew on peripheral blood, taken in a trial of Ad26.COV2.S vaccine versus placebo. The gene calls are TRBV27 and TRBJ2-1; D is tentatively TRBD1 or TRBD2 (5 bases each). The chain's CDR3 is CASHGTANEQFF. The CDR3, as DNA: TGTGCCAGCCACGGGACGGCCAATGAGCAGTTCTTC.